Shown below are 8 T cell receptor beta chains from a single sample sequenced in a study of CD8 T cells in ankylosing spondylitis. MiXCR was run by TCRdb on the 5' RACE reads, yielding one entry per CDR3 protein. The sample has under 150,000 distinct CDR3 sequences; roughly 9% are singletons. Sequencing input: blood, either unsorted or a sorted T cell fraction (not recorded which). Receptors originate from a male donor with ankylosing spondylitis or in good health (not recorded which).

This clonotype was seen many times. The chain links TRBV20-1 to TRBJ2-7; 8 nucleotides agree with TRBD2. The CDR3 contains 15 residues. Trimming took 3 bases from V and 2 from J; bases not matched to a gene: 9. CDR1 and CDR2 (germline): DFQATT, SNEGSKA (reference sequence). The CDR3 is CSASRPGLVTYEQYF. The CDR3 DNA is TGCAGTGCTAGCCGACCGGGACTAGTTACCTACGAGCAGTACTTC.

The genes are TRBV20-1 and TRBJ2-3; D is possibly TRBD1 or TRBD2 (6 bases each). CDR3 length equals 15 residues. V lost 1 base and J 2 bases, leaving 13 bases between the germline ends. CDR1 is DFQATT, CDR2 SNEGSKA, per germline (reference sequence). The CDR3 DNA follows: TGCAGTGCTAGAGTTGGAGGGGGATACACAGATACGCAGTATTTT. Its protein product is CSARVGGGYTDTQYF.

This clonotype was picked up many times. The chain joins TRBV20-1 to TRBJ1-3, with D possibly TRBD1 on 6 matching bases. With 2 bases removed from V and 0 bases from J, the gap between germline ends came to 11 bases. This CDR3 region has 15 residues. CDR1 and CDR2 from the germline V gene are DFQATT and SNEGSKA (reference sequence). CDR3 sequence (DNA): TGCAGTGCTAGAACGGACAGATACTCTGGAAACACCATATATTTT. Translation gives CSARTDRYSGNTIYF.

V and J are TRBV4-3 and TRBJ2-1; TRBD2 matches at 11 bases. There are 15 residues in the CDR3. J lost 3 bases, V lost 5 bases, and 3 bases had no gene match. Germline V CDR1 and CDR2: LGHNA, YSLEER. CDR3 sequence: CASSVLAGDYNEQFF. Written as DNA, the CDR3 is TGCGCCAGCAGCGTACTAGCGGGGGACTACAATGAGCAGTTCTTC.

This clonotype was counted at least ten times. V gene TRBV11-2 combines with J gene TRBJ2-6, with TRBD1 matching over 7 bases. In germline, CDR1 is SGHAT, CDR2 FQNNGV. CDR3 length: 18 amino acids. V lost 2 bases to trimming and J lost 2 bases; unmatched junction nucleotides: 9. The CDR3 coding sequence is TGTGCCAGCAGCTTAAACCCACAGGGGCGCACTGGGGCCAACGTCCTGACTTTC. Its translation: CASSLNPQGRTGANVLTF.

This clonotype was seen ten or more times. This chain uses TRBV12-3 or TRBV12-4 with TRBJ2-1, with D possibly TRBD2 on 6 matching bases. The CDR3 is 16 amino acids. The ends were cut back, 3 bases at V and 5 bases at J, with 17 bases in the middle. DNA for the CDR3: TGTGCCAGCAGTTTGAGAGGAGCGGGTGACAACAATGAGCAGTTCTTC. Translating it yields CASSLRGAGDNNEQFF.

This clonotype was detected a few times. The chain uses TRBV20-1 and TRBJ2-7; 7 bases line up with TRBD2. CDR1 and CDR2 from the germline V gene are DFQATT and SNEGSKA (reference sequence). This CDR3 spans 14 amino acids. Trimming cost V 3 bases and J 4 bases; bases outside gene matches: 9. CDR3 in amino acids: CSAREDLAAYEQYF. CDR3 sequence (DNA): TGCAGTGCTAGGGAGGACCTAGCGGCATACGAGCAGTACTTC.

This clonotype was seen many times. The J gene is TRBJ2-2, the V gene TRBV3-1; tentatively, D is TRBD2 (5 bases). CDR1 is LGHDT, CDR2 YNNKEL, per germline (reference sequence). V was clipped by 3 bases and J by 4 bases, with 12 bases between them. CDR3 size: 15 residues. CDR3 nucleotide sequence: TGTGCCAGCAGCCAGGGCGGGTACATCACCGGGGAGCTGTTTTTT. Translation: CASSQGGYITGELFF.